Below, 14 T cell receptor beta chains from the same sample are listed, as sequenced in a study of regulatory T cells in long-lasting Graves disease. Using its own MiXCR run on the reads, TCRdb lists one record per CDR3 protein. The sample contains about 1,300 distinct CDR3 sequences, roughly 50% of which appear only once. PBMCs provided the RNA from which the TCR library was made. This specimen was peripheral blood mononuclear cells (PBMCs), taken with antithyroid drug treatment, in newly diagnosed or persistent Graves disease (not recorded which). Source of these receptors: a female donor with Graves disease.

This clonotype was seen more than once but under ten times. The rearrangement links TRBV18 to TRBJ1-1, with 9 bases aligning to TRBD1. This CDR3 is built from 16 residues. CDR1 is KGHSH and CDR2 is LQKENI in the germline V gene. The junction had 7 bases not matched to a gene; V was cut back by 2 bases and J by 3 bases. DNA for the CDR3: TGTGCCAGCTCACCAGCGGGACAGGGAATGGACACTGAAGCTTTCTTT. Amino acid sequence: CASSPAGQGMDTEAFF. Complete variable domain (other parts from reference TRBV18 and TRBJ1-1): NAGVMQNPRHLVRRRGQEARLRCSPMKGHSHVYWYRQLPEEGLKFMVYLQKENIIDESGMPKERFSAEFPKEGPSILRIQQVVRGDSAAYFCASSPAGQGMDTEAFFGQGTRLTVV.

The J gene is TRBJ2-7, the V gene TRBV29-1; D is perhaps TRBD2 (5 bases). Germline assignment: CDR1 SQVTM and CDR2 ANQGSEA. The CDR3 length is 12 residues. Deletions cut 5 bases from V and 5 bases from J, with 13 bases between. CDR3 nucleotides: TGCAGCGTTTTAGCGATCGGGGACGAGCAGTACTTC. It is translated as CSVLAIGDEQYF.

V usage is TRBV30 and J usage is TRBJ2-3; D possibly corresponds to TRBD2 (6 bases). This CDR3 is 14 amino acids long. The germline V and J ends were trimmed by 1 base and 3 bases, with 11 bases remaining between them. Germline CDR1 GTSNPN, CDR2 SVGIG (reference sequence). As DNA, the CDR3 is TGTGCCTGGAGTGGGGTAGCGGTTACAGATACGCAGTATTTT. Translating gives CAWSGVAVTDTQYF.

The V gene is TRBV20-1, the J gene TRBJ1-5; D remains unclear. V shed 5 bases and J shed 0 bases, with 8 bases lying between them. From germline, CDR1 is DFQATT and CDR2 SNEGSKA (reference sequence). This CDR3 has 13 residues. The DNA of the CDR3 is TGCAGTGCTCCCTTTTTTAGCAATCAGCCCCAGCATTTT. Its protein product is CSAPFFSNQPQHF.

The chain carries TRBV7-6 and TRBJ2-1; 11 nucleotides line up with TRBD2. The trim removed 1 base at V and 1 base at J, leaving 3 bases unmatched. The CDR3 runs 17 residues. Germline V lookup: CDR1 SGHVS, CDR2 FNYEAQ. The CDR3 region is CASSLETSGRSYNEQFF. The CDR3 DNA reads as TGTGCCAGCAGCTTAGAAACTAGCGGGAGATCCTACAATGAGCAGTTCTTC.

The table lists this clonotype with a few counts. This rearrangement joins TRBV20-1 to TRBJ2-3; D gene unclear. The length of the CDR3 is 14 residues. V was clipped by 0 bases and J by 4 bases, with 11 bases between them. Per germline, CDR1 DFQATT and CDR2 SNEGSKA (reference sequence). In DNA form, the CDR3 reads TGCAGTGCTAGAGAGGTAGGGCTCGCAGATACGCAGTATTTT. Encoded protein: CSAREVGLADTQYF.

This clonotype was picked up a small number of times. The CDR3, as DNA: TGTGCCAGTAGTACTTCGGACAGCTATGGCTACACCTTC. Translating gives CASSTSDSYGYTF. The rearrangement uses TRBV19 and TRBJ1-2; D possibly corresponds to TRBD1 (6 bases). V shed 4 bases and J shed 4 bases, with 10 bases lying between them. Looked up from germline, CDR1 is LNHDA and CDR2 is SQIVND (reference sequence). The CDR3 contains 13 residues.

This clonotype was counted between two and nine times. The chain joins TRBV20-1 to TRBJ1-6; unclear D gene. V was cut by 4 bases and J by 3 bases, with 13 bases left in between. Per the germline V gene, CDR1 is DFQATT and CDR2 is SNEGSKA (reference sequence). The CDR3 runs to 15 residues. CDR3 sequence reads: CSATGRNDYNSPLHF. In nucleotides, the CDR3 is TGCAGTGCTACGGGCAGAAACGACTATAATTCACCCCTCCACTTT.

This sequence joins TRBV5-1 and TRBJ2-3; D remains ambiguous. The CDR3 has 14 residues. CDR1 is SGHRS, CDR2 YFSETQ, per germline. V was pared by 4 bases and J by 0 bases, with 9 bases between. The CDR3 nucleotides are TGCGCCAGCAGCCGGCAAGGAAGCACAGATACGCAGTATTTT. Protein: CASSRQGSTDTQYF.

The rearrangement joins TRBV30 to TRBJ2-3; 7 nucleotides line up with TRBD2. This CDR3 is 13 amino acids long. In germline, CDR1 is GTSNPN, CDR2 SVGIG (reference sequence). In DNA, the CDR3 is TGTGCAACCAATAGACTAGCCACAGATACGCAGTATTTT. Translation gives CATNRLATDTQYF.

The CDR3 spells CSVGQGKTEAFF. The CDR3 DNA reads as TGCAGCGTTGGACAGGGGAAAACTGAAGCTTTCTTT. The chain carries TRBV29-1 and TRBJ1-1; TRBD1 matches 8 bases. The CDR3 has 12 residues. Unmatched junction bases numbered 3, after V lost 4 bases and J lost 5 bases. CDR1 is SQVTM and CDR2 is ANQGSEA in the germline V gene.

The CDR3 loop is CASSGGLAGVGSYNEQFF. DNA of the CDR3: TGTGCCAGCAGTGGCGGACTAGCGGGAGTGGGCTCCTACAATGAGCAGTTCTTC. The rearrangement links TRBV12-3 or TRBV12-4 to TRBJ2-1; 13 bases fit TRBD2. The CDR3 covers 18 residues. Trimming removed 5 bases from V and 0 bases from J; junction bases left unmatched: 7.

The V and J genes are TRBV23-1 and TRBJ2-1; no clear D gene. TRBV23-1 is an ORF; its function is uncertain. The CDR3 consists of 17 residues. Trimming took 0 bases from V and 4 from J, leaving 16 bases between them. Here the CDR3 reads CASSQSESISGYNEQFF. For the CDR3, the DNA is TGCGCCAGCAGTCAATCGGAGTCCATCAGTGGATACAATGAGCAGTTCTTC.

The chain links TRBV19 to TRBJ1-1; possible D gene TRBD1, 6 bases. In germline, CDR1 is LNHDA, CDR2 SQIVND (reference sequence). Trimming removed 6 bases from V and 4 bases from J, with 6 bases in between. The length of the CDR3 is 11 residues. The chain's CDR3 is CASRQGTEAFF. The CDR3 DNA reads as TGTGCCAGTAGACAGGGCACTGAAGCTTTCTTT. The full variable domain, completed using reference TRBV19 and TRBJ1-1, is DGGITQSPKYLFRKEGQNVTLSCEQNLNHDAMYWYRQDPGQGLRLIYYSQIVNDFQKGDIAEGYSVSREKKESFPLTVTSAQKNPTAFYLCASRQGTEAFFGQGTRLTVV.